This T cell receptor (beta chain) came from a study of T cells in localized non-small cell lung cancer (TCRdb year 2020). As for the study more broadly: T cell repertoires of hundreds of early-stage NSCLC patients were analyzed, with tumors being compared against uninvolved tumor-adjacent lungs. The cohort comprised roughly 220 treatment-naïve NSCLC patients with resected, localized lung tumors. The mean age of the NSCLC patients was about 64 years, with about 120 men and 107 women.

At diagnosis, tumor, uninvolved tumor-adjacent lung and peripheral blood were collected and then preserved as a mix of FFPE and fresh-frozen material. For TCR repertoire profiling, blood samples were analyzed in the form of peripheral blood mononuclear cells. Results and caveats for the whole study, not just this receptor: Because multi-region tumor sequencing was not performed, intratumor heterogeneity could not be ruled out. Higher T cell density in blood was associated with longer overall survival, whereas higher clonality in adjacent lung was associated with shorter survival. A median of approximately 57 of the top 100 tumor clones were detected in paired uninvolved adjacent lung, and 28 of these tumor clones were also found among the top 100 clones of the paired uninvolved adjacent lung. Uninvolved tumor-adjacent lung showed the highest T cell clonality, higher than tumor, which suggests more focused antigenic responses in the adjacent lung. Since the design was exploratory, TCR variables were selected using unadjusted p-values with no false-discovery rate correction.

Including cysteine and phenylalanine, the CDR3 has 19 amino acids. Of all the DNA, just the CDR3 is kept, 57 bases in frame from base 1. The germline V gene supplies CDR1 SGHRS and CDR2 YFSETQ. Trimming removed 4 bases from V and 0 bases from J, leaving 20 bases between the germline ends. The immunoSEQ Assay was used to sequence TCR beta CDR3 regions from DNA. Under the source paper's analysis protocol: T cell density was computed as TCR beta template counts normalized to usable DNA estimated by amplifying housekeeping genes. Richness was estimated with the preseqR package, extrapolating to 400,000 templates for PBMC samples and 120,000 templates for tissue samples. Clonality was defined as one minus Pielou's evenness. To identify tissue-enriched TCRs, differential abundance testing was run on productive amino-acid clonotypes with a minimum total count of 5 and an alpha of 0.1. The Jaccard Index and the Morisita Overlap Index were used to quantify repertoire overlap between compartments. GLIPH grouped TCR beta CDR3s together with public tetramer-defined viral CDR3s, and a viral motif had to include at least three viral sequences and also show V-gene enrichment. What TCRdb holds here is the immuneACCESS table cut down to in-frame rearrangements. Part of the clones is not present; checked against another copy, under half of the missing clones reflect an unresolved V gene, and the others are unexplained. For V, J and clone size, that table is used; D and trimming come from the DNA. This sample holds 48,000 or so clones; approximately 80% were observed only once. The ten biggest clones cover around a sixth of the sample.

This clone was seen a handful of times. The antigen this receptor binds is unknown. Within one base of it there is no much larger clone, and no base qualities were kept. This sequence was found in a man aged 35-69 years with stage I squamous cell lung carcinoma. The source was peripheral blood, collected before any cancer treatment. The V and J genes are TRBV5-1 and TRBJ2-6; the D gene lacks a confident call. Read as DNA, the sequence is TGCGCCAGCAGCCTCCTTGGCAGGCCCATGTACTCTGGGGCCAACGTCCTGACTTTC. Translated, this is CASSLLGRPMYSGANVLTF.